Listed below are T cell receptor beta chains from one sample, sequenced in a study of blood T cell repertoires in COVID-19. Measured with immunoSEQ multiplex PCR; TCRdb has only the in-frame clones, and not every one. The sample lists almost 400,000 clones; 80% to 90% were seen once. The sequencing input was peripheral blood. These receptors came from a woman aged 55-69 years with COVID-19, enrolled during active disease. Each CDR3 is given with its conserved first and last residue.

CDR3aa,v_gene,j_gene
CASMMSGLYEQYF,TRBV3-1/TRBV3-2,TRBJ2-7
CASSEGPLANEQYF,TRBV2,TRBJ2-7
CASTRTGADEQYF,TRBV6-5,TRBJ2-7
CASSLKWPGGKSEAFF,TRBV5-4,TRBJ1-1
CASSIQGAVTEAFF,TRBV18,TRBJ1-1
CASSQLVPSGGKNTQYF,TRBV4-1,TRBJ2-3
CASSPGQGLQYNEQFF,TRBV7-3,TRBJ2-1
CASSQGTNEKLFF,TRBV5-4,TRBJ1-4
CASSLRTPNTEAFF,TRBV7-8,TRBJ1-1
CASSLTSSDTGELFF,TRBV27,TRBJ2-2
CASSFLAGGTYEQYF,TRBV27,TRBJ2-7
CASSEASSNQPQHF,TRBV2,TRBJ1-5
CASSIREIGYTF,TRBV19,TRBJ1-2
CASSYPRDSPANYGYTF,TRBV7-9,TRBJ1-2
CASRAGGADNEKLFF,TRBV5-1,TRBJ1-4
CASSERGSGANVLTF,TRBV6-1,TRBJ2-6
CASSLAGHLQFF,TRBV7-9,TRBJ2-1